The table lists the clone carrying this T cell receptor (beta chain) with many counts. Germline V CDR1 and CDR2: DFQATT, SNEGSKA (reference sequence). The CDR3 sequence is 10 residues long. V gave up 6 bases and J gave up 5 bases, with 7 bases separating them. TCRdb called the RT-PCR reads again in MiXCR, with one record for every CDR3 protein. This repertoire shows more than 600,000 distinct CDR3 sequences, 12% to 15% found once; its top ten account for roughly 3.9%. The receptor was derived from a female donor in good health, serving as a healthy control. Sample: memory CD4+ T cells from blood. V and J are TRBV20-1 and TRBJ1-1; D might be TRBD1 (5 bases). The CDR3 here is CSAGPTEAFF. The CDR3 DNA is TGCAGTGCGGGGCCTACTGAAGCTTTCTTT.